This T cell receptor beta chain was documented in a study of blood T cell repertoires in COVID-19. Study context: Donors in the United States, Italy and Spain gave samples during acute or convalescent COVID-19.

The CDR3 spans 14 residues. Germline trimming cut 4 bases from V and 3 bases from J; bases unmatched to any gene: 3. Germline values: CDR1 LNHDA, CDR2 SQIVND (reference sequence). The authors' processing: Amplification with reference gene primers provided the estimates of nucleated cell counts. Assay: immunoSEQ multiplex PCR; the TCRdb copy retains only in-frame clones and omits some. V and J calls plus clone size are reproduced from that table; the DNA served to infer D and trimming. The sample lists a few hundred thousand clones, around nine tenths occurring once. The specimen sequenced was peripheral blood. The clonotype originates from a woman between 55 and 75 years old with acute or convalescent COVID-19. V is TRBV19 and J is TRBJ2-7; TRBD2 matches 10 bases. CDR3 sequence reads: CASSKAGGDYEQYF. The CDR3 DNA reads as TGTGCCAGTAGTAAAGCGGGAGGGGACTACGAGCAGTACTTC.